This TCR beta chain was identified in a study of shared clonotypes between healthy human individuals. Study-wide context: Three plates each covered CD4 naive and memory; CD8 naive two, CD8 memory one.

This CDR3 has 16 residues. The ends were cut back, 5 bases at V and 4 bases at J, with 20 bases in the middle. Germline lookup yields CDR1 MNHEY and CDR2 SMNVEV (reference sequence). In this sample, this clone turned up many times. Libraries were prepared by immunoSEQ multiplex PCR; TCRdb keeps only in-frame clonotypes and omits some of them. The profile shows about 1.1 million clones, approximately 80% of them singletons. The specimen sequenced was memory CD4+ T cells from PBMCs. Subset in this sample: CD45RA-negative fraction. The receptor was derived from a man younger than 30 in good health. Some clones in this sample may be carry-over from other donors' samples. The chain combines TRBV27 with TRBJ1-1; TRBD1 is a possible D gene (5 bases). CDR3 loop: CASSTHPGLGFTEAFF. The CDR3 region has the DNA TGTGCCAGCAGTACACACCCAGGGTTGGGGTTCACTGAAGCTTTCTTT.